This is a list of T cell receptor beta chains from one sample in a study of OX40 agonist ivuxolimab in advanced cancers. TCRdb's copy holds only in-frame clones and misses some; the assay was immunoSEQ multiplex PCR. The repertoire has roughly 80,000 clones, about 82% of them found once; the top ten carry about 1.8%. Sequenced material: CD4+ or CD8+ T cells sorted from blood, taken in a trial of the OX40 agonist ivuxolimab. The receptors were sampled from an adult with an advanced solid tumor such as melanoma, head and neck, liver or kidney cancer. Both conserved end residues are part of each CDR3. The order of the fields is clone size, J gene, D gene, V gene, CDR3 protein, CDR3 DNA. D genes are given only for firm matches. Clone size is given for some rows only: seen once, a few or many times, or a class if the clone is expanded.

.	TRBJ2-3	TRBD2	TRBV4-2	CASSPRVAGYQDTQYF	TGTGCCAGCAGCCCCCGGGTAGCGGGGTATCAAGATACGCAGTATTTT
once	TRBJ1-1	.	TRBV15	CATSRKGDSTEAFF	TGTGCCACCAGCAGGAAGGGGGATTCCACTGAAGCTTTCTTT
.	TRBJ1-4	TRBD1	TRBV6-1	CASSDPLGQGGNEKLFF	TGTGCCAGCAGTGACCCACTTGGACAGGGAGGCAATGAAAAACTGTTTTTT
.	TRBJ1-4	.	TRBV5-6	CASSTTANEKLFF	TGTGCCAGCAGCACGACAGCTAATGAAAAACTGTTTTTT
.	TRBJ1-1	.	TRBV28	CASSLFGVNTEAFF	TGTGCCAGCAGTTTATTTGGGGTGAACACTGAAGCTTTCTTT
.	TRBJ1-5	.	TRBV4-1	CASSRKGSLDQPQHF	TGCGCCAGCAGCCGAAAAGGAAGTCTGGATCAGCCCCAGCATTTT
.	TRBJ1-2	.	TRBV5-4	CASSLDGNYGYTF	TGTGCCAGCAGCTTGGACGGCAACTATGGCTACACCTTC
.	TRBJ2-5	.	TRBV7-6	CASSSARGNRGETQYF	TGTGCCAGCAGCTCAGCGAGGGGGAACCGGGGGGAGACCCAGTACTTC
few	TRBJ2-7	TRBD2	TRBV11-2	CASSLEGRGSYEQYF	TGTGCCAGCAGCTTGGAAGGGAGGGGCTCCTACGAGCAGTACTTC
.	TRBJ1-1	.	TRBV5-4	CASSFRQDTEAFF	TGTGCCAGCAGCTTCCGGCAAGACACTGAAGCTTTCTTT
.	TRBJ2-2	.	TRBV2	CASSDLRTANTGELFF	TGTGCCAGCAGTGATTTGAGGACAGCGAACACCGGGGAGCTGTTTTTT